Listed here are 13 T cell receptor beta chains from one sample, sequenced in a study of T cells in Graves' hyperthyroidism and ophthalmopathy. Amplification yielded TCR beta CDR3 regions, with RNA transcripts as the source. Using the HTBI primer set, a first-round RT-PCR was run on the TCR CDR3. TCRdb re-derived calls from the multiplex PCR reads in MiXCR, one entry per CDR3 protein. Of under 800,000 distinct CDR3 sequences listed, 12% to 15% were seen once; the top ten hold 9.5% to 13%. The specimen sequenced was blood. The receptors stem from a woman aged 18 to 35 with Graves' hyperthyroidism.

Ten or more counts support this clonotype. This chain joins TRBV7-9 and TRBJ2-7, with 9 bases identical to TRBD1. Losses at the gene ends were 5 bases for V and 0 bases for J; bases not matched to a gene: 8. Looked up from germline, CDR1 is SEHNR and CDR2 is FQNEAQ (reference sequence). The CDR3 runs to 16 residues. The CDR3 protein is CASSPGTGSISYEQYF. Written as DNA, the CDR3 is TGTGCCAGCAGCCCCGGGACAGGGAGTATCTCCTACGAGCAGTACTTC. Drawing the rest from reference TRBV7-9 and TRBJ2-7, the complete variable domain is DTGVSQNPRHKITKRGQNVTFRCDPISEHNRLYWYRQTLGQGPEFLTYFQNEAQLEKSRLLSDRFSAERPKGSFSTLEIQRTEQGDSAMYLCASSPGTGSISYEQYFGPGTRLTVT.

This clonotype has at least ten counts. This chain links TRBV7-8 with TRBJ1-1; 7 bases match TRBD1. Germline assignment: CDR1 SGHVS and CDR2 FQNEAQ. V shed 1 base, J shed 0 bases, and the junction held 11 bases outside the gene matches. There are 18 residues in the CDR3. The CDR3 region has the DNA TGTGCCAGCAGCTTAGAATCTCGAGCACAGGGGTTGAACACTGAAGCTTTCTTT. Translating it yields CASSLESRAQGLNTEAFF.

The V and J genes are TRBV6-2 or TRBV6-3 and TRBJ2-5; 8 nucleotides align to TRBD2. The CDR3 contains 16 residues. Germline assignment: CDR1 MNHEY and CDR2 SVGEGT. V gave up 2 bases and J gave up 4 bases; unmatched junction bases: 9. CDR3 protein: CASSYGSGGGPETQYF. The CDR3 DNA is TGTGCCAGCAGTTACGGCTCCGGGGGGGGACCAGAGACCCAGTACTTC.

At least ten counts were recorded for this clonotype. The J gene is TRBJ2-7, the V gene TRBV20-1, with D uncertain. Trimming pared 5 bases from V and 1 base from J, leaving 12 bases between. Germline assignment: CDR1 DFQATT and CDR2 SNEGSKA (reference sequence). The CDR3 is 13 residues long. CDR3 DNA sequence: TGCAGTGCTTCCGCCGACATTTCCTACGAGCAGTACTTC. It translates to CSASADISYEQYF.

This clonotype was recorded at least ten times. The V gene is TRBV6-1, the J gene TRBJ2-5; 8 positions agree with TRBD2. V shed 5 bases, J shed 5 bases, and the junction held 10 bases outside the gene matches. Germline V gene data show CDR1 as MNHNS and CDR2 as SASEGT. The CDR3 extends over 15 amino acids. CDR3 in amino acids: CASSLKRERPETQYF. The CDR3 coding sequence is TGTGCCAGCAGTTTGAAGCGGGAGCGCCCGGAGACCCAGTACTTC.

The V gene is TRBV5-8, the J gene TRBJ2-1; D might be TRBD2 (6 bases). CDR1 SGHTS and CDR2 YDEGEE come from the germline V gene. V was clipped by 4 bases and J by 8 bases, with 10 bases between them. There are 12 residues in the CDR3. CDR3 coding DNA: TGTGCCAGCAGCAGGAGGGACCATGAGCAGTTCTTC. Translated, it gives CASSRRDHEQFF.

This clonotype was recorded many times. This chain joins TRBV24-1 and TRBJ2-2, with no clear D. Per germline, CDR1 KGHDR and CDR2 SFDVKD. CDR3 length equals 16 residues. V shed 10 bases and J shed 4 bases, with 21 bases lying between them. The CDR3 protein is CATRGMSKGTTGELFF. The CDR3 region has the DNA TGTGCCACGAGAGGCATGTCGAAGGGAACCACCGGGGAGCTGTTTTTT.

This clonotype was observed many times. This chain connects TRBV3-1 to TRBJ1-6; D remains ambiguous. The germline gives CDR1 LGHDT, CDR2 YNNKEL (reference sequence). V was pared by 1 base and J by 7 bases, with 5 bases between. The CDR3 runs to 13 residues. CDR3 DNA sequence: TGTGCCAGCAGCCAAGGGCGCAATTCACCCCTCCACTTT. Protein sequence: CASSQGRNSPLHF. The full variable domain, with the rest looked up from reference TRBV3-1 and TRBJ1-6, is DTAVSQTPKYLVTQMGNDKSIKCEQNLGHDTMYWYKQDSKKFLKIMFSYNNKELIINETVPNRFSPKSPDKAHLNLHINSLELGDSAVYFCASSQGRNSPLHFGNGTRLTVT.

Ten or more counts support this clonotype. V usage is TRBV20-1 and J usage is TRBJ2-1, with 11 nucleotides matching TRBD2. The germline CDR1 and CDR2 sequences are DFQATT and SNEGSKA (reference sequence). After removal of 0 bases from V and 6 bases from J, the junction contained 10 bases not matched to a gene. The CDR3 consists of 17 residues. The CDR3 reads CSARELTSGRMGNEQFF. The CDR3 DNA reads TGCAGTGCTAGAGAACTTACTAGCGGGAGAATGGGCAATGAGCAGTTCTTC.

This chain links TRBV12-3 or TRBV12-4 with TRBJ1-2; no definite D call. Trimming cost V 1 base and J 8 bases, with 11 bases left between them. This CDR3 spans 13 amino acids. CDR3 bases: TGTGCCAGCAGTTTAGTTAAATATATGGGCTACACCTTC. Translated: CASSLVKYMGYTF.

In its sample, this clonotype was seen many times. The chain has TRBV2 and TRBJ2-2; the D gene could be TRBD1 or TRBD2 (5 bases each). In germline, CDR1 is SNHLY, CDR2 FYNNEI. This CDR3 contains 14 residues. V shed 10 bases and J shed 0 bases, with 12 bases lying between them. The CDR3 here is CAIQRGSNTGELFF. The CDR3, as DNA: TGTGCCATTCAACGGGGCTCGAACACCGGGGAGCTGTTTTTT.

The rearrangement links TRBV6-2 or TRBV6-3 to TRBJ2-3; D possibly matches TRBD1 or TRBD2 (5 bases each). The CDR3 has 12 amino acids. V shed 8 bases and J shed 1 base, with 7 bases lying between them. CDR1 MNHEY and CDR2 SVGEGT come from the germline V gene. CDR3 DNA: TGTGCCAGCGAGGGGCGCACAGATACGCAGTATTTT. This codes for CASEGRTDTQYF.

Here the CDR3 reads CSAKASEKADTQYF. CDR3 bases: TGCAGTGCTAAGGCTAGCGAAAAGGCGGATACGCAGTATTTT. This chain uses TRBV20-1 with TRBJ2-3; D might be TRBD2 (6 bases). The germline V gene encodes CDR1 DFQATT and CDR2 SNEGSKA (reference sequence). The CDR3 totals 14 residues. V was clipped by 4 bases and J by 6 bases, with 17 bases between them.